These 21 T cell receptor beta chains originate from one sample sequenced in a study of identical twins. MiXCR, applied by TCRdb to the 5' RACE reads, yields one record per CDR3 protein. The table lists 700,000 or so distinct CDR3 sequences, about 20% of them singletons. These same data were also listed under a study on T cells expressing NK-cell markers.

The sample comprised PBMCs. Receptors originate from a young woman in good health.

This clonotype was counted a single time. The rearrangement links TRBV7-9 to TRBJ2-3; TRBD1 might be the D (5 bases). Germline CDR1 and CDR2: SEHNR and FQNEAQ (reference sequence). Trimming took 3 bases from V and 1 from J, leaving 17 bases between them. The length of the CDR3 is 17 residues. The chain's CDR3 is CASSLGPPGYRTDTQYF. CDR3 bases: TGTGCCAGCAGCTTGGGGCCCCCCGGGTATCGCACAGATACGCAGTATTTT.

The chain has TRBV27 and TRBJ2-1; 8 nucleotides agree with TRBD2. Germline trimming cut 2 bases from V and 7 bases from J; bases unmatched to any gene: 4. CDR3 length: 14 residues. The germline gives CDR1 MNHEY, CDR2 SMNVEV (reference sequence). Here the CDR3 DNA reads TGTGCCAGCAGTTTAAGGAGCGGGAGTAATGAGCAGTTCTTC. This encodes CASSLRSGSNEQFF.

The rearrangement joins TRBV20-1 to TRBJ1-6; 7 bases are a match to TRBD1. This CDR3 has 15 amino acids. CDR1 DFQATT and CDR2 SNEGSKA come from the germline V gene (reference sequence). V shed 3 bases, J shed 10 bases, and the junction held 12 bases outside the gene matches. As DNA, the CDR3 is TGCAGTGCTAGGGGCATACAGGGGAATGGATCACCCCTCCACTTT. It is translated as CSARGIQGNGSPLHF.

This clonotype was recorded a few times. The chain employs TRBV7-9 and TRBJ1-1; TRBD1 agrees at 8 bases. The CDR3 contains 14 residues. CDR1 is SEHNR, CDR2 FQNEAQ, per germline (reference sequence). V shed 4 bases, J shed 1 base, and the junction held 2 bases outside the gene matches. This CDR3 reads CASSWDRRNTEAFF. The CDR3 nucleotides read TGTGCCAGCAGCTGGGACAGGAGGAACACTGAAGCTTTCTTT.

This clonotype has ten or more counts. V gene TRBV15 combines with J gene TRBJ1-1, with D perhaps TRBD1 (5 bases). V was trimmed by 0 bases and J by 1 base, leaving 9 bases between them. From germline, CDR1 is LNHNV and CDR2 YYDKDF (reference sequence). The CDR3 has 15 residues. CDR3: CATSREKGQNTEAFF. DNA of the CDR3: TGTGCCACCAGCAGAGAAAAGGGGCAGAACACTGAAGCTTTCTTT.

This clonotype appeared a few times. J is TRBJ2-1 and V is TRBV6-1; 10 nucleotides match TRBD2. This CDR3 is built from 15 residues. V gave up 10 bases and J gave up 7 bases; unmatched junction bases: 13. Germline CDR1 reads MNHNS; CDR2 reads SASEGT. The CDR3 DNA reads TGTGCCACGTTTCCATCTAGCGGGAGTTTGAATGAGCAGTTCTTC. Translated, it gives CATFPSSGSLNEQFF.

The J gene is TRBJ1-2, the V gene TRBV12-3 or TRBV12-4; D gene unclear. V lost 6 bases to trimming and J lost 8 bases, with 16 bases between them. The CDR3 loop spans 13 amino acids. CDR3 region: CASRPSGVSGYTF. The DNA of the CDR3 is TGTGCCAGCAGGCCGTCGGGTGTGAGCGGCTACACCTTC.

The V call is TRBV10-3, the J call TRBJ2-7; D could derive from TRBD1 or TRBD2 (5 bases each). The germline gives CDR1 ENHRY, CDR2 SYGVKD. The CDR3 runs to 16 residues. Trimming removed 3 bases from V and 2 bases from J, with 17 bases in between. This CDR3 reads CAISESSPGAAYEQYF. CDR3 DNA: TGTGCCATCAGTGAATCTTCTCCCGGGGCAGCCTACGAGCAGTACTTC.

There are a few counts of this clonotype. The chain has TRBV27 and TRBJ1-6; a possible D gene is TRBD1 (5 bases). V lost 2 bases and J lost 12, with 11 bases in between. The CDR3 extends over 13 amino acids. Germline-derived CDR1 and CDR2 are MNHEY and SMNVEV (reference sequence). DNA for the CDR3: TGTGCCAGCAGTTTAGGGGACCGCCGACCCCTCCACTTT. The encoded protein is CASSLGDRRPLHF.

The genes are TRBV2 and TRBJ2-3, with D tentatively TRBD1 (6 bases). The CDR3 runs to 14 residues. Trimming removed 0 bases at V and 5 bases at J, with 9 bases between. Germline V gene sequence: CDR1 SNHLY, CDR2 FYNNEI. The CDR3: CASSEAPTGDTQYF. DNA for the CDR3: TGTGCCAGCAGTGAAGCCCCGACAGGAGATACGCAGTATTTT.

In this sample, this clonotype turned up a few times. The rearrangement joins TRBV15 to TRBJ1-6; 7 nucleotides agree with TRBD1. V gave up 2 bases and J gave up 6 bases; unmatched junction bases: 7. Per the germline V gene, CDR1 is LNHNV and CDR2 is YYDKDF (reference sequence). The CDR3 runs to 16 residues. The CDR3 protein is CATSRYGTASNSPLHF. The CDR3 DNA reads TGTGCCACCAGCAGATACGGGACAGCTTCTAATTCACCCCTCCACTTT. The complete variable domain, with remaining parts taken from reference TRBV15 and TRBJ1-6, reads DAMVIQNPRYQVTQFGKPVTLSCSQTLNHNVMYWYQQKSSQAPKLLFHYYDKDFNNEADTPDNFQSRRPNTSFCFLDIRSPGLGDTAMYLCATSRYGTASNSPLHFGNGTRLTVT.

This clonotype came up a few times. This chain uses TRBV20-1 with TRBJ2-7; 11 bases map to TRBD2. The length of the CDR3 is 15 residues. The V gene's germline CDR1 is DFQATT and CDR2 SNEGSKA (reference sequence). J gave up 3 bases and V 5 bases, and 9 bases lay outside the gene matches. CDR3 region: CSALSRTSGLYEQYF. The CDR3 coding sequence is TGCAGTGCTCTATCTAGGACTAGCGGGCTCTACGAGCAGTACTTC.

This clonotype was detected only a few times. The rearrangement uses TRBV13 and TRBJ2-2; weak D call: TRBD2 (6 bases). This CDR3 has 17 amino acids. Looked up from germline, CDR1 is PRHDT and CDR2 is FYEKMQ (reference sequence). V was cut by 5 bases and J by 0 bases, with 16 bases left in between. The CDR3 loop reads CASSPLGGRANTGELFF. DNA of the CDR3: TGTGCCAGCAGCCCCCTCGGAGGGAGAGCGAACACCGGGGAGCTGTTTTTT.

This clonotype was observed a handful of times. The chain is built from TRBV20-1 and TRBJ2-1, with D unresolved. The length of the CDR3 is 10 residues. The germline V gene encodes CDR1 DFQATT and CDR2 SNEGSKA (reference sequence). V was cut by 6 bases and J by 10 bases, with 10 bases left in between. The CDR3, as DNA: TGCAGTGCCCTAGTAGGGGAGCAGTTCTTC. Protein sequence: CSALVGEQFF.

This clonotype was counted a few times. The rearrangement links TRBV20-1 to TRBJ2-3; 11 bases line up with TRBD2. CDR3 length equals 16 residues. The V gene end was trimmed by 2 bases and the J gene end by 0 bases; junction bases not matched to a gene: 4. Germline CDR1 is DFQATT and CDR2 is SNEGSKA (reference sequence). CDR3 nucleotides: TGCAGTGCTAGACTCCGGACTAGCGGGAGCACAGATACGCAGTATTTT. This codes for CSARLRTSGSTDTQYF.

V usage is TRBV12-3 or TRBV12-4 and J usage is TRBJ2-7, with 7 nucleotides matching TRBD2. This CDR3 region has 15 residues. V lost 6 bases to trimming and J lost 1 base; unmatched junction nucleotides: 9. The CDR3 region has the DNA TGTGCCAGCAGGTTGGGGTCTAGCGGATCCTACGAGCAGTACTTC. Protein sequence: CASRLGSSGSYEQYF.

The chain has TRBV20-1 and TRBJ2-7, with 7 bases aligning to TRBD1. From germline, CDR1 is DFQATT and CDR2 SNEGSKA (reference sequence). There are 14 residues in the CDR3. The V and J ends lost 6 bases and 4 bases, in that order; junction bases with no gene match: 12. The CDR3 DNA reads as TGCAGTGCCCTTACTAAGGACAGGCTGTACGAGCAGTACTTC. This gives the protein CSALTKDRLYEQYF.

The V and J genes are TRBV20-1 and TRBJ2-1; no clear D gene. Per the germline V gene, CDR1 is DFQATT and CDR2 is SNEGSKA (reference sequence). The CDR3 totals 16 residues. Trimming cost V 3 bases and J 5 bases, with 20 bases left between them. For the CDR3, the DNA is TGCAGTGCTAGGTCCCCGACTGCCTCGGTAGACAATGAGCAGTTCTTC. This codes for CSARSPTASVDNEQFF.

This clonotype was observed many times. V and J are TRBV9 and TRBJ1-1; D is ambiguous. The CDR3 runs to 16 residues. CDR1 is SGDLS and CDR2 is YYNGEE in the germline V gene. Trimming removed 0 bases from V and 1 base from J, with 13 bases in between. The CDR3 sequence: CASSVGPRDSNTEAFF. DNA of the CDR3: TGTGCCAGCAGCGTAGGCCCGCGGGATTCGAACACTGAAGCTTTCTTT.

The sample holds many counts of this clonotype. The CDR3 bases are TGTGCCAGCAGTTATGAGAACCAGGGGAGGGGAGAGGCTTTCTTT. This sequence encodes CASSYENQGRGEAFF. The chain has TRBV6-5 and TRBJ1-1; TRBD1 might be the D (6 bases). From germline, CDR1 is MNHEY and CDR2 SVGAGI. CDR3 length: 15 residues. Trimming removed 3 bases at V and 11 bases at J, with 22 bases between.

This clonotype was seen many times. V usage is TRBV7-9 and J usage is TRBJ1-1; possible D gene TRBD1, 5 bases. The CDR3 sequence is 14 residues long. Germline CDR1 reads SEHNR; CDR2 reads FQNEAQ (reference sequence). V shed 7 bases and J shed 9 bases, with 21 bases lying between them. The CDR3 sequence: CASTPSGRVLKAFF. CDR3 nucleotides: TGTGCCAGCACCCCCTCGGGGCGAGTTCTTAAAGCTTTCTTT.